These T cell receptor beta chains were read from a single sample in a study of OX40 agonist ivuxolimab in advanced cancers. Some clones are missing from TCRdb's copy, which holds only in-frame ones; the method was immunoSEQ multiplex PCR. The repertoire consists of 97,000 or so clones, with around 90% occurring once and the leading ten covering roughly 0.16%. The material sequenced was CD4+ or CD8+ T cells sorted from blood, taken in a trial of the OX40 agonist ivuxolimab. The origin of the receptors is an adult with an advanced solid tumor such as melanoma, head and neck, liver or kidney cancer. Each CDR3 is given with its conserved first and last residue. D genes are given only for firm matches. Size is omitted from some rows. Given values are once, few, many or a class for expanded clones.

D: -
V: TRBV5-4
J: TRBJ2-3
size: -
DNA: TGTGCCAGCAGGCTGGATGCAGATACGCAGTATTTT
CDR3: CASRLDADTQYF

D: -
V: TRBV6-4
J: TRBJ1-2
size: -
DNA: TGTGCCAGCAGCCCCGCCGGGGGCCAAAACTATGGCTACACCTTC
CDR3: CASSPAGGQNYGYTF

D: -
V: TRBV28
J: TRBJ2-6
size: few
DNA: TGTGCCAGCAGTTATGTGAAACATACACTCTCTGGGGCCAACGTCCTGACTTTC
CDR3: CASSYVKHTLSGANVLTF

D: -
V: TRBV7-2
J: TRBJ1-2
size: -
DNA: TGTGCCAGCAGCTCCGAGGGGGATGTTGGCTACACCTTC
CDR3: CASSSEGDVGYTF

D: -
V: TRBV20-1
J: TRBJ2-5
size: -
DNA: TGCAGTGCTAGAGACCTAGAGACCCAGTACTTC
CDR3: CSARDLETQYF

D: TRBD1
V: TRBV5-1
J: TRBJ1-6
size: -
DNA: TGCGCCAGCAGCCAGGGGGACAGGGTTTCACCCCTCCACTTT
CDR3: CASSQGDRVSPLHF

D: -
V: TRBV19
J: TRBJ1-1
size: once
DNA: TGTGCCAGTAGTATAGGTCCGGGTGTGAAGCCTGAAGCTTTCTTT
CDR3: CASSIGPGVKPEAFF

D: -
V: TRBV19
J: TRBJ2-6
size: -
DNA: TGTGCCAGTAGCCTACGGGAGTCTGGGGCCAACGTCCTGACTTTC
CDR3: CASSLRESGANVLTF

D: -
V: TRBV5-1
J: TRBJ1-4
size: -
DNA: TGCGCCAGCAGCGACGGAAGTCCAACTAATGAAAAACTGTTTTTT
CDR3: CASSDGSPTNEKLFF

D: TRBD2
V: TRBV30
J: TRBJ2-1
size: -
DNA: TGTGCCTGGAGTTCCGGGGGGGGTTACAATGAGCAGTTCTTC
CDR3: CAWSSGGGYNEQFF

D: -
V: TRBV13
J: TRBJ2-1
size: -
DNA: TGTGCCAGCAGCCATCCCCCGGCAGGTAGCTCCTACAATGAGCAGTTCTTC
CDR3: CASSHPPAGSSYNEQFF

D: TRBD1
V: TRBV20-1
J: TRBJ1-2
size: -
DNA: TGCAGTGCTGGGACAGGGGAAAGCTACACCTTC
CDR3: CSAGTGESYTF

D: TRBD1
V: TRBV7-9
J: TRBJ1-1
size: once
DNA: TGTGCCAGCAGCCTACGGGACAGGCAGGGCACTGAAGCTTTCTTT
CDR3: CASSLRDRQGTEAFF

D: TRBD1
V: TRBV19
J: TRBJ2-2
size: -
DNA: TGTGCCAGTATTTCGGACAGGCTCCACACCGGGGAGCTGTTTTTT
CDR3: CASISDRLHTGELFF

D: -
V: TRBV28
J: TRBJ2-3
size: -
DNA: TGTGCCAGCAGTTCACCTACAGGGAGGACAGATACGCAGTATTTT
CDR3: CASSSPTGRTDTQYF

D: -
V: TRBV6-5
J: TRBJ2-7
size: -
DNA: TGTGCCAGCAGTTACTTTGACGAGCAGTACTTC
CDR3: CASSYFDEQYF

D: -
V: TRBV28
J: TRBJ2-3
size: few
DNA: TGTGCCAGCAGTTTTCGGAGGAATACGCAGTATTTT
CDR3: CASSFRRNTQYF

D: -
V: TRBV29-1
J: TRBJ2-6
size: -
DNA: TGCAGCGTTGCCTTGGTTAAGATCTCTGGGGCCAACGTCCTGACTTTC
CDR3: CSVALVKISGANVLTF

D: -
V: TRBV19
J: TRBJ1-2
size: -
DNA: TGTGCCAGTAGTAGGACTGACTATGGCTACACCTTC
CDR3: CASSRTDYGYTF

D: TRBD1
V: TRBV19
J: TRBJ1-1
size: -
DNA: TGTGCCAGTACCATCGGGACAGGGGGCCCTCGCACTGAAGCTTTCTTT
CDR3: CASTIGTGGPRTEAFF

D: -
V: TRBV30
J: TRBJ2-7
size: once
DNA: TGTGCCTGGGGTAGGTACGAGCAGTACTTC
CDR3: CAWGRYEQYF

D: -
V: TRBV5-1
J: TRBJ1-2
size: -
DNA: TGCGCCAGCAGCTTGGCCTTAGGGCCCTATGGCTACACCTTC
CDR3: CASSLALGPYGYTF

D: TRBD1
V: TRBV11-2
J: TRBJ1-2
size: -
DNA: TGTGCCAGCAGCATTAGATTAAGGACAGGGAACGGCTACACCTTC
CDR3: CASSIRLRTGNGYTF

D: -
V: TRBV27
J: TRBJ2-3
size: -
DNA: TGTGCCAGCAGTTTATCCTCTGCCGACACAGATACGCAGTATTTT
CDR3: CASSLSSADTDTQYF

D: -
V: TRBV19
J: TRBJ2-1
size: -
DNA: TGTGCCAGTAGTGTCAGCGCACAGGTGGGCCTTTACAATGAGCAGTTCTTC
CDR3: CASSVSAQVGLYNEQFF

D: -
V: TRBV19
J: TRBJ1-3
size: -
DNA: TGTGCCAGTAGGATGCAGGCTAGCCTCTCTGGAAACACCATATATTTT
CDR3: CASRMQASLSGNTIYF

D: -
V: TRBV5-1
J: TRBJ2-7
size: -
DNA: TGCGCCAGCAGCTTTACGGCTAGCTCCTACGAGCAGTACTTC
CDR3: CASSFTASSYEQYF

D: -
V: TRBV11-2
J: TRBJ2-7
size: once
DNA: TGTGCCAGCAGCTTCTCCAGCTCCTACGAGCAGTACTTC
CDR3: CASSFSSSYEQYF

D: -
V: TRBV27
J: TRBJ1-2
size: -
DNA: TGTGCCAGCAGTTTATCTCCCAGGGATGATGGCTACACCTTC
CDR3: CASSLSPRDDGYTF

D: -
V: TRBV29-1
J: TRBJ2-2
size: -
DNA: TGCAGCGTTGGTCATCAGACCGGGGAGCTGTTTTTT
CDR3: CSVGHQTGELFF

D: -
V: TRBV27
J: TRBJ2-5
size: -
DNA: TGTGCCAGCAGTTTGGGGGGTAGGGAGACCCAGTACTTC
CDR3: CASSLGGRETQYF

D: -
V: TRBV25-1
J: TRBJ2-7
size: -
DNA: TGTGCCAGCAGTGAGGGGTTCAGAGGGACTTACGAGCAGTACTTC
CDR3: CASSEGFRGTYEQYF

D: -
V: TRBV6-1
J: TRBJ1-1
size: once
DNA: TGTGCCAGCAACTCGTCGGGGAACACTGAAGCTTTCTTT
CDR3: CASNSSGNTEAFF

D: -
V: TRBV13
J: TRBJ1-4
size: -
DNA: TGTGCCAGCAGCTTAGACAGCACTAATGAAAAACTGTTTTTT
CDR3: CASSLDSTNEKLFF

D: TRBD1
V: TRBV5-8
J: TRBJ2-1
size: -
DNA: TGTGCCAGCAGCTTCGGACAGGCTTTCTATGAGCAGTTCTTC
CDR3: CASSFGQAFYEQFF

D: -
V: TRBV11-3
J: TRBJ2-3
size: once
DNA: TGTGCCAGCAGCGGGGGGAGCCTCACAGATACGCAGTATTTT
CDR3: CASSGGSLTDTQYF